The 8 T cell receptor beta chains below come from one sample, sequenced in a study of cytomegalovirus exposure and HLA in healthy donors. The PCR ran on 60 Vbeta and 13 Jbeta primers. Method: immunoSEQ multiplex PCR; TCRdb's copy keeps in-frame clones and lacks some. This sample yields under 200,000 clones, of which roughly 74% are seen a single time; over 4.5% belongs to the top ten. Sequencing input: PBMCs. The origin of the receptors is a male donor in good health and CMV-seronegative.

Comment on this clone: The junction differs from germline at one of its ends, possibly a read error. This same CDR3 is encoded by further DNA sequences in the sample. V gene TRBV5-4 combines with J gene TRBJ2-2; TRBD1 is a possible D gene (6 bases). The CDR3 consists of 16 residues. CDR1 is SGHNT and CDR2 is YYREEE in the germline V gene (reference sequence). This CDR3 reads CASSYWTEPNTGELFF. The DNA of the CDR3 is TGTGCCAGCAGCTACTGGACAGAGCCGAACACCGGAGAGCTGTTTTTT. Complete variable domain (other parts from reference TRBV5-4 and TRBJ2-2): ETGVTQSPTHLIKTRGQQVTLRCSSQSGHNTVSWYQQALGQGPQFIFQYYREEENGRGNFPPRFSGLQFPNYSSELNVNALELDDSALYLCASSYWTEPNTGELFFGEGSRLTVL.

This clone has more than one count but fewer than ten. The V and J genes are TRBV25-1 and TRBJ2-5; 8 bases agree with TRBD1. Germline V lookup: CDR1 MGHDK, CDR2 SYGVNS. The CDR3 spans 14 residues. V trimming: 4 bases; J trimming: 4 bases; junction bases outside the gene matches: 5. CDR3 DNA sequence: TGTGCCAGCAGTGCCCGGACAGGGACAGAGACCCAGTACTTC. Amino acids: CASSARTGTETQYF. The whole variable domain, filled in from reference TRBV25-1 and TRBJ2-5, reads EADIYQTPRYLVIGTGKKITLECSQTMGHDKMYWYQQDPGMELHLIHYSYGVNSTEKGDLSSESTVSRIRTEHFPLTLESARPSHTSQYLCASSARTGTETQYFGPGTRLLVL.

This clone was recorded only once. The J gene is TRBJ2-7, the V gene TRBV19, with 7 bases that match TRBD2. The CDR3 totals 14 residues. In germline, CDR1 is LNHDA, CDR2 SQIVND (reference sequence). J gave up 5 bases and V 4 bases, and 8 bases lay outside the gene matches. CDR3 loop: CASSSGRWFNEQYF. CDR3 DNA: TGTGCCAGTAGTAGCGGGAGATGGTTTAACGAGCAGTACTTC.

V usage is TRBV7-9 and J usage is TRBJ2-1; D is perhaps TRBD2 (5 bases). The CDR3 totals 15 residues. Germline V lookup: CDR1 SEHNR, CDR2 FQNEAQ (reference sequence). Trimming cost V 2 bases and J 7 bases, with 15 bases left between them. In DNA, the CDR3 is TGTGCCAGCAGCTTACAGCCGTCCCGAGGGAATGAGCAGTTCTTC. Translating gives CASSLQPSRGNEQFF.

The J gene is TRBJ1-2, the V gene TRBV4-2, with D possibly TRBD1 on 5 matching bases. V lost 1 base to trimming and J lost 6 bases, with 12 bases between them. The CDR3 contains 14 residues. Germline values: CDR1 LGHNA, CDR2 YNFKEQ. The DNA of the CDR3 is TGTGCCAGCAGCCAAGCGCGGCAGGGTGATGGCTACACCTTC. Its protein is CASSQARQGDGYTF.

The V and J genes are TRBV5-6 and TRBJ2-7; 15 bases are shared with TRBD2. CDR1 is SGHDT, CDR2 YYEEEE, per germline. CDR3 size: 16 residues. V was clipped by 0 bases and J by 9 bases; unmatched bases: 7. The CDR3 nucleotides read TGTGCCAGCAGCTTGGAGTCGTGGACTAGCGGGAGGGTGCAGTACTTC. Protein sequence: CASSLESWTSGRVQYF.

This clone was seen many times. The chain joins TRBV18 to TRBJ1-1; D gene ambiguous. The ends were cut back, 3 bases at V and 2 bases at J, with 16 bases in the middle. Germline CDR1 is KGHSH and CDR2 is LQKENI. This CDR3 has 16 residues. The CDR3, as DNA: TGTGCCAGCTCACCGGAAATTGGGAGCCCTAACACTGAAGCTTTCTTT. Protein product: CASSPEIGSPNTEAFF. Variable domain in full (rest from reference TRBV18 and TRBJ1-1): NAGVMQNPRHLVRRRGQEARLRCSPMKGHSHVYWYRQLPEEGLKFMVYLQKENIIDESGMPKERFSAEFPKEGPSILRIQQVVRGDSAAYFCASSPEIGSPNTEAFFGQGTRLTVV.

Only a few counts were recorded for this clone. The chain couples TRBV7-9 to TRBJ2-2; D is unclear. The germline V gene encodes CDR1 SEHNR and CDR2 FQNEAQ (reference sequence). The CDR3 consists of 11 residues. V was trimmed by 1 base and J by 11 bases, leaving 5 bases between them. The CDR3 DNA sequence: TGTGCCAGCAGCTTAGTAGAAGAGCTGTTTTTT. Translation gives CASSLVEELFF. Combining the CDR3 with reference TRBV7-9 and TRBJ2-2 gives the whole variable domain DTGVSQNPRHKITKRGQNVTFRCDPISEHNRLYWYRQTLGQGPEFLTYFQNEAQLEKSRLLSDRFSAERPKGSFSTLEIQRTEQGDSAMYLCASSLVEELFFGEGSRLTVL.